This TCR beta chain derives from a study of T cells in Graves' hyperthyroidism and ophthalmopathy. Study outcomes and limitations: Blood also held most thyroid clonotypes expanded beyond 0.001.

An approximately 10 ml volume of fresh peripheral blood provided the PBMCs. About this clonotype itself: The antigen is not known.

What was amplified from RNA transcripts were TCR beta CDR3 regions. An initial round of RT-PCR targeting the TCR CDR3 relied on the HTBI primer set. TCRdb called the multiplex PCR reads again in MiXCR, with one record for every CDR3 protein. The sample includes some 550,000 distinct CDR3 sequences, roughly 15% of them seen just once. This CDR3 comprises 16 residues. V dropped 6 bases and J dropped 4; count of bases not matched to a gene: 18. Germline V lookup: CDR1 DFQATT, CDR2 SNEGSKA (reference sequence). Sequencing input: blood. This sequence originates from a woman in her thirties or forties with Graves' ophthalmopathy. The chain has TRBV20-1 and TRBJ2-7; the match to TRBD2 covers 7 bases. The DNA of the CDR3 is TGCAGTGCCCCCCAGCGGCTGGGCGGGAGCAGATACGAGCAGTACTTC. Translation: CSAPQRLGGSRYEQYF.